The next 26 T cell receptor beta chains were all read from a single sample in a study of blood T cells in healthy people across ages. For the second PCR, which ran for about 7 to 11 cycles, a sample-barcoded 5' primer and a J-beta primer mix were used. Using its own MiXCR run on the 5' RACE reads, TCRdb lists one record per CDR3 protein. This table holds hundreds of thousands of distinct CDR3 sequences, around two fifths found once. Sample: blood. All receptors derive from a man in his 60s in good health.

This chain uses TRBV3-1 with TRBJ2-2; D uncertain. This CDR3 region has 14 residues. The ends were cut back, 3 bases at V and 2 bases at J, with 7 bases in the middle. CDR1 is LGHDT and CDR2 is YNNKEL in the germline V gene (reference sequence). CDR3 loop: CASSHQSNTGELFF. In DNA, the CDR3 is TGTGCCAGCAGCCACCAGAGTAACACCGGGGAGCTGTTTTTT.

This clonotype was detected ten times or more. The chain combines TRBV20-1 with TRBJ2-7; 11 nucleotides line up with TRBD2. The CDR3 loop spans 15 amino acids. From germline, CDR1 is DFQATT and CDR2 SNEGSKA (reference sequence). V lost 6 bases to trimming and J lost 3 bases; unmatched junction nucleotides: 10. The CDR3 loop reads CSAPILAGGSYEQYF. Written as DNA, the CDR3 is TGCAGTGCCCCGATCCTAGCGGGGGGCAGCTACGAGCAGTACTTC.

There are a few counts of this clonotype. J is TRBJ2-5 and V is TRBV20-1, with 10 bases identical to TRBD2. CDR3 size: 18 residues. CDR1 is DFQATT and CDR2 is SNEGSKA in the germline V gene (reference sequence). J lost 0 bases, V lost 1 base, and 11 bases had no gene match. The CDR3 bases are TGCAGTGCTAGAGCGGTGGCTAGCGGGGGACCGTACCAAGAGACCCAGTACTTC. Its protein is CSARAVASGGPYQETQYF.

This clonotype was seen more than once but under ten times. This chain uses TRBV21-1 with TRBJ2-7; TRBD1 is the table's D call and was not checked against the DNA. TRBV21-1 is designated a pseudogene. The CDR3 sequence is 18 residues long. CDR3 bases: TGTGCCAGCAGCAATTCTTTGTATCGGGGACAGGGTCTCCACGAGCAGTACTTC. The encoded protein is CASSNSLYRGQGLHEQYF.

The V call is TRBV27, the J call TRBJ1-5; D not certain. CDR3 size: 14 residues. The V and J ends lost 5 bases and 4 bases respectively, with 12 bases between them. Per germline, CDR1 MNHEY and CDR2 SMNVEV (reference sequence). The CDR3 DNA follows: TGTGCCAGCAGTGCAAGACGGGGAAATCAGCCCCAGCATTTT. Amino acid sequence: CASSARRGNQPQHF.

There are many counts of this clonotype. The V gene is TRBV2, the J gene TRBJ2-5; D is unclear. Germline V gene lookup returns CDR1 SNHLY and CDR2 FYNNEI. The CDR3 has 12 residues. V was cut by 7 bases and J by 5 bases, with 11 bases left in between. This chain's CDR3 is CASIGIFETQYF. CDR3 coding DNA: TGTGCCAGCATCGGAATTTTTGAGACCCAGTACTTC.

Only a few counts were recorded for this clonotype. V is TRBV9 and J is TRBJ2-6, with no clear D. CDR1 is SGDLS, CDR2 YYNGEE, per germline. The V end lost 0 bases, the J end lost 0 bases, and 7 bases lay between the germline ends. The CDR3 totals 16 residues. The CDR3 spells CASSVAVSSGANVLTF. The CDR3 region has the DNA TGTGCCAGCAGCGTAGCTGTAAGCTCTGGGGCCAACGTCCTGACTTTC.

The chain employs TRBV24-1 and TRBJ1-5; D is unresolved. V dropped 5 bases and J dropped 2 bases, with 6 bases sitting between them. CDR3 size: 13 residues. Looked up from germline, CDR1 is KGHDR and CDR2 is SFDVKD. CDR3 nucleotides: TGTGCCACCAGTGGGGTAGGCAATCAGCCCCAGCATTTT. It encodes CATSGVGNQPQHF.

The CDR3 sequence: CASSPSPSGNYEQYF. In DNA, the CDR3 is TGTGCCAGCAGCCCCTCACCGTCGGGGAACTACGAGCAGTACTTC. The chain recombines TRBV3-1 with TRBJ2-7, with D tentatively TRBD2 (5 bases). The CDR3 consists of 15 residues. V lost 4 bases to trimming and J lost 3 bases, with 16 bases between them. CDR1 is LGHDT and CDR2 is YNNKEL in the germline V gene (reference sequence).

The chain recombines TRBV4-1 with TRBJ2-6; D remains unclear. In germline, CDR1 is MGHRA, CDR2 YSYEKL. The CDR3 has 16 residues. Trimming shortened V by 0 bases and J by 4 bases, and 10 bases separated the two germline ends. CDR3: CASSQEGLGGANVLTF. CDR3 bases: TGCGCCAGCAGCCAAGAAGGGTTAGGGGGGGCCAACGTCCTGACTTTC.

CDR3 DNA: TGCAGTGCCGCAATGGTCCCCATGGCCTACGAGCAGTACTTC. This sequence encodes CSAAMVPMAYEQYF. This chain uses TRBV20-1 with TRBJ2-7; D call uncertain. This CDR3 region has 14 residues. With 6 bases removed from V and 2 bases from J, the gap between germline ends came to 17 bases. CDR1 is DFQATT and CDR2 is SNEGSKA in the germline V gene (reference sequence).

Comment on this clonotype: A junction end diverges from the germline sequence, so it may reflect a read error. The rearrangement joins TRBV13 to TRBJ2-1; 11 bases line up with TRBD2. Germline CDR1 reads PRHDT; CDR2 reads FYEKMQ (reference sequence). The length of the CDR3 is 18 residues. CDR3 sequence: CASSARLAGPSSYKEQFF. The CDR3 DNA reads TGTGCCAGCAGCGCAAGACTAGCGGGGCCTAGCTCCTACAAGGAGCAGTTCTTC.

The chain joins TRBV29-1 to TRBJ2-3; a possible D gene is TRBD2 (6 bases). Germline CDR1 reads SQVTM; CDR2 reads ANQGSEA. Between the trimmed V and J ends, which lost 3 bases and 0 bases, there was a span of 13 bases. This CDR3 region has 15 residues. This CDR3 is CSVEFFGTSTDTQYF. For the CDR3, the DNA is TGCAGCGTTGAGTTTTTTGGGACTAGCACAGATACGCAGTATTTT.

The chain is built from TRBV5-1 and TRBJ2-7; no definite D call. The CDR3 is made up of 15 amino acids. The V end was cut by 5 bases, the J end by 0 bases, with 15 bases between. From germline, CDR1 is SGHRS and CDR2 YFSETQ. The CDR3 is CASSSAPTNSYEQYF. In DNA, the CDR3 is TGCGCCAGCAGTTCTGCCCCGACAAACTCCTACGAGCAGTACTTC. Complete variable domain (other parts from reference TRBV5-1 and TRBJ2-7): KAGVTQTPRYLIKTRGQQVTLSCSPISGHRSVSWYQQTPGQGLQFLFEYFSETQRNKGNFPGRFSGRQFSNSRSEMNVSTLELGDSALYLCASSSAPTNSYEQYFGPGTRLTVT.

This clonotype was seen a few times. In DNA, the CDR3 is TGTGCCAGCAGCCCCCGGATGGCTTGGGAGCAGTTCTTC. Protein: CASSPRMAWEQFF. The rearrangement joins TRBV7-2 to TRBJ2-1; D ambiguous. The CDR3 has 13 residues. With 5 bases removed from V and 10 bases from J, the gap between germline ends came to 15 bases. Germline CDR1 SGHTA, CDR2 FQGNSA.

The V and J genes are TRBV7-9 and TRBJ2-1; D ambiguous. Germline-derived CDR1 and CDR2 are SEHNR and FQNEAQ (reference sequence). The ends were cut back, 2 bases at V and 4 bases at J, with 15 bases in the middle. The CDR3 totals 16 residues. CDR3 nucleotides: TGTGCCAGCAGCTTATACCTCAGCGAATTATACAATGAGCAGTTCTTC. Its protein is CASSLYLSELYNEQFF.

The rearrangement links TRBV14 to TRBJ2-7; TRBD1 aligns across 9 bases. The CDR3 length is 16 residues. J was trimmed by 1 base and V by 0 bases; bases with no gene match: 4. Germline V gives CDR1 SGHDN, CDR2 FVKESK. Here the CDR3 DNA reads TGTGCCAGCAGCCAAGATTGGGGACAGGGTTCCTACGAGCAGTACTTC. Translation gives CASSQDWGQGSYEQYF.

The CDR3 is CASTRLAGGNTGELFF. CDR3 coding DNA: TGTGCCAGCACCCGACTAGCGGGGGGTAACACCGGGGAGCTGTTTTTT. This rearrangement joins TRBV6-2 or TRBV6-3 to TRBJ2-2; 13 bases line up with TRBD2. V trimming: 7 bases; J trimming: 2 bases; junction bases outside the gene matches: 4. This CDR3 has 16 amino acids. The germline V gene encodes CDR1 MNHEY and CDR2 SVGEGT.

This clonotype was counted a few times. CDR3 sequence: CASSSVGGLVEETQYF. The CDR3 DNA follows: TGCGCCAGCAGCTCCGTCGGGGGGTTAGTGGAAGAGACCCAGTACTTC. This chain uses TRBV5-1 with TRBJ2-5, with TRBD2 matching 7 bases. V lost 3 bases, J lost 3 bases, and 11 bases stayed unmatched. Germline V gives CDR1 SGHRS, CDR2 YFSETQ. CDR3 length equals 16 residues.

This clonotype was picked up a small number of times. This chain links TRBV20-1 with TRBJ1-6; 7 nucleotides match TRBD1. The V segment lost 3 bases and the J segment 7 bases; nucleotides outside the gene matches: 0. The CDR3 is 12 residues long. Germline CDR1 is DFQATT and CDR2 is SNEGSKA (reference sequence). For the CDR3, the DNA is TGCAGTGCTAGGGGACAGAATTCACCCCTCCACTTT. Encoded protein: CSARGQNSPLHF.

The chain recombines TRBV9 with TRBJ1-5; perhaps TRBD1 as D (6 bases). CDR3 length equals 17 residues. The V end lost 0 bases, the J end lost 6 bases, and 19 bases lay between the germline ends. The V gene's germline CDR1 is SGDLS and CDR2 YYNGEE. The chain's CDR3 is CASSVVSWDKPGQPQHF. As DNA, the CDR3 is TGTGCCAGCAGCGTAGTATCTTGGGACAAACCCGGTCAGCCCCAGCATTTT.

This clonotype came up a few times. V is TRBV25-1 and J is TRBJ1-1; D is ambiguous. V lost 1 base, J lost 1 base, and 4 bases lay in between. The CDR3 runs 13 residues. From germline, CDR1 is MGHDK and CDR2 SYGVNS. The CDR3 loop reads CASSESGNTEAFF. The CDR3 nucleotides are TGTGCCAGCAGTGAATCTGGGAACACTGAAGCTTTCTTT.

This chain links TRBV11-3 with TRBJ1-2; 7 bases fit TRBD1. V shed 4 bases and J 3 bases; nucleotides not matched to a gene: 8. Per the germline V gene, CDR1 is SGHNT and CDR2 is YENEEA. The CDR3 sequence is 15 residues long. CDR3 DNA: TGTGCCAGCAGCTCTCCGGGCAGGGGGGACTATGGCTACACCTTC. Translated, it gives CASSSPGRGDYGYTF.

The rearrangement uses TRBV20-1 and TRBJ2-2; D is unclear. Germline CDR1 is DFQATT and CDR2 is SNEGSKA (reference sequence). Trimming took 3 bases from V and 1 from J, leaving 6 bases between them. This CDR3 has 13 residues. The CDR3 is CSASHQNTGELFF. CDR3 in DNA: TGCAGTGCTAGTCACCAGAACACCGGGGAGCTGTTTTTT.

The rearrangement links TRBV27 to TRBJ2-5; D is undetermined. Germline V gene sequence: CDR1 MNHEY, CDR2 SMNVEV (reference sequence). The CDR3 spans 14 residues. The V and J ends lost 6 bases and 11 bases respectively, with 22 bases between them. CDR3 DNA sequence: TGTGCCAGCAGCCTAGTTTATGGGATCGATGAGCAGTACTTC. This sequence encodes CASSLVYGIDEQYF.

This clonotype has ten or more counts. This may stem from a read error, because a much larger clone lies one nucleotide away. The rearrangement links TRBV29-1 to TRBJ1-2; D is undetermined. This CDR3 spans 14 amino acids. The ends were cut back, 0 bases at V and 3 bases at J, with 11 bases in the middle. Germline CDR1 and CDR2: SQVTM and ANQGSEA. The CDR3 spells CSVEDCDGHYGYTF. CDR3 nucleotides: TGCAGCGTTGAAGATTGCGACGGACACTATGGCTACACCTTC.